Sequencing of this T cell receptor (beta chain) was carried out in a study of blood T cell repertoires in COVID-19. Study at large: PBMCs, B-cell-depleted T cells, or T cells were the source of the cDNA or gDNA that made up the material.

Clones were read by immunoSEQ multiplex PCR, and TCRdb kept only the in-frame ones, dropping some. Of 70,000 to 80,000 clones in the sample, approximately 83% were seen once. Germline lookup yields CDR1 SNHLY and CDR2 FYNNEI. This CDR3 region has 14 residues. Unmatched junction bases numbered 6, after V lost 5 bases and J lost 5 bases. The TCR sequence derives from a human donor in a cohort sampled during active COVID-19. This chain uses TRBV2 with TRBJ1-1, with TRBD1 matching 9 bases. The sequenced material came from peripheral blood. This CDR3 reads CASSPTGGRTEAFF. As DNA, the CDR3 is TGTGCCAGCAGTCCTACAGGGGGCCGTACTGAAGCTTTCTTT.